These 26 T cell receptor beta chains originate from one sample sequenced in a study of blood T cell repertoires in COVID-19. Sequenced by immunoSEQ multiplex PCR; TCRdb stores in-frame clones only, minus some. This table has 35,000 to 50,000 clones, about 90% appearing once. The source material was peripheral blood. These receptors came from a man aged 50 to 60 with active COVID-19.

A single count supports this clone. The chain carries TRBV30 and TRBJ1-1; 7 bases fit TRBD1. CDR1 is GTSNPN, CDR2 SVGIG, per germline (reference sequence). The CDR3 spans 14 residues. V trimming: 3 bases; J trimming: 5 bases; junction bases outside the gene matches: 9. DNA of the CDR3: TGTGCCTGGAGACTCCCGGGACAGAGAACTGAAGCTTTCTTT. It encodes CAWRLPGQRTEAFF. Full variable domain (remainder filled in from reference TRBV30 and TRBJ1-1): SQTIHQWPATLVQPVGSPLSLECTVEGTSNPNLYWYRQAAGRGLQLLFYSVGIGQISSEVPQNLSASRPQDRQFILSSKKLLLSDSGFYLCAWRLPGQRTEAFFGQGTRLTVV.

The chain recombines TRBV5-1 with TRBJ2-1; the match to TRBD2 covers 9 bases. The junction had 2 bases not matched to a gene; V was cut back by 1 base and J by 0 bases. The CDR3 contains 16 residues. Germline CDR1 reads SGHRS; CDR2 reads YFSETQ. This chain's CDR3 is CASSLLSGSSYNEQFF. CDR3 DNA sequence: TGCGCCAGCAGCTTGCTTAGCGGGAGCTCCTACAATGAGCAGTTCTTC.

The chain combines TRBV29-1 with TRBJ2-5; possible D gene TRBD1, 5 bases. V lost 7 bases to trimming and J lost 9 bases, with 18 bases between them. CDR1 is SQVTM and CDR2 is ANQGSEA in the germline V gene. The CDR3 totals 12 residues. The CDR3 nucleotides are TGCAGCGGAGAAACATACCAAGGGGCCCAGTACTTC. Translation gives CSGETYQGAQYF.

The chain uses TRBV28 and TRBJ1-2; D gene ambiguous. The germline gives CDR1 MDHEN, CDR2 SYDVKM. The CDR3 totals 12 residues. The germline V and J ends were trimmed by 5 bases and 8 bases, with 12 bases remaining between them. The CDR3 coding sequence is TGTGCCAGCAGTCCCTCCGCGGAGGGCTACACCTTC. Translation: CASSPSAEGYTF.

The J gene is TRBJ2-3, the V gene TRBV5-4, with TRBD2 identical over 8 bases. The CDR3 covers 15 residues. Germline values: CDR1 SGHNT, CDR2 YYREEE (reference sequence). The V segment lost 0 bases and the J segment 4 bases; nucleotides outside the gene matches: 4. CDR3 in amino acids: CASSLASGSPDTQYF. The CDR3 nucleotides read TGTGCCAGCAGCTTGGCGAGCGGGAGTCCAGATACGCAGTATTTT.

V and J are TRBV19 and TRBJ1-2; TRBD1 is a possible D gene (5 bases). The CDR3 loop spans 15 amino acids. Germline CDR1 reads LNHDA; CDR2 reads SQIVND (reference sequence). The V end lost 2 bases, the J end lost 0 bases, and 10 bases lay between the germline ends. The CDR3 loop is CASSIQTASNYGYTF. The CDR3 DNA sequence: TGTGCCAGTAGTATACAGACAGCATCTAACTATGGCTACACCTTC.

The CDR3 nucleotides are TGTGCCAGCAGTTTGGGGACAGTGAACACTGAAGCTTTCTTT. It codes for CASSLGTVNTEAFF. The chain is built from TRBV28 and TRBJ1-1; 7 bases align to TRBD1. Germline V gene data show CDR1 as MDHEN and CDR2 as SYDVKM. V was pared by 3 bases and J by 0 bases, with 1 base of the junction left unmatched. The CDR3 extends over 14 amino acids.

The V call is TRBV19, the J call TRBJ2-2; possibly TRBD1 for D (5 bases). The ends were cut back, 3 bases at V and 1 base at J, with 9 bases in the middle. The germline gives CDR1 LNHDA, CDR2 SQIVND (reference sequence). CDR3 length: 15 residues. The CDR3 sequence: CASSMGPRNTGELFF. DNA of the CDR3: TGTGCCAGTAGTATGGGGCCGAGGAACACCGGGGAGCTGTTTTTT.

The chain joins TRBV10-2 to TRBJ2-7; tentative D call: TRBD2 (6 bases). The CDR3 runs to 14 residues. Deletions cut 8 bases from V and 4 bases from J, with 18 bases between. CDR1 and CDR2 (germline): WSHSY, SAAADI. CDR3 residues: CASGTPGLLYEQYF. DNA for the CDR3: TGCGCCAGCGGAACACCGGGACTCTTATACGAGCAGTACTTC.

The CDR3 nucleotides read TGTGCCAGTAACAGGGTTTCCCAGCCCCAGCATTTT. Translating gives CASNRVSQPQHF. The V gene is TRBV19, the J gene TRBJ1-5; tentative D call: TRBD1 (6 bases). Germline CDR1 is LNHDA and CDR2 is SQIVND (reference sequence). V was trimmed by 7 bases and J by 7 bases, leaving 11 bases between them. CDR3 length: 12 residues.

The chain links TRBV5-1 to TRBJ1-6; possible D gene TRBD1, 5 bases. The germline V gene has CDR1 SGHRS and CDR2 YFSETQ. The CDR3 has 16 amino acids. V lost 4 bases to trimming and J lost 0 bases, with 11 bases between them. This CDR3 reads CASSPRQSSYNSPLHF. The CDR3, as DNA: TGCGCCAGCAGCCCGCGACAGAGCTCCTATAATTCACCCCTCCACTTT.

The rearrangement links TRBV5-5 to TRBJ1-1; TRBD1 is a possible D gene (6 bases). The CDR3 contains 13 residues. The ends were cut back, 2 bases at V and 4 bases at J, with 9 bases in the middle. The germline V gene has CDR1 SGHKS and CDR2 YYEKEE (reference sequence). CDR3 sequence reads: CASSLSGVTEAFF. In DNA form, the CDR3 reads TGTGCCAGCAGCTTATCAGGGGTCACTGAAGCTTTCTTT.

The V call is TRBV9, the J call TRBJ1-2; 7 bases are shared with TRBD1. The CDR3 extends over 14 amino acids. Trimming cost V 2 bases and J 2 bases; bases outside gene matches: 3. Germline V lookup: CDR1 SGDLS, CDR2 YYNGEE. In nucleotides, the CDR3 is TGTGCCAGCAGCGTGGGACAGACAAACTATGGCTACACCTTC. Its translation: CASSVGQTNYGYTF.

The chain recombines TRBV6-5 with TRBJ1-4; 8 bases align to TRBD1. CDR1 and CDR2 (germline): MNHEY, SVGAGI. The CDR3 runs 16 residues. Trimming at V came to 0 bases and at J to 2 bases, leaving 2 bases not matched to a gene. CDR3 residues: CASSYSQGDTNEKLFF. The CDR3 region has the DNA TGTGCCAGCAGTTACTCACAGGGGGATACTAATGAAAAACTGTTTTTT.

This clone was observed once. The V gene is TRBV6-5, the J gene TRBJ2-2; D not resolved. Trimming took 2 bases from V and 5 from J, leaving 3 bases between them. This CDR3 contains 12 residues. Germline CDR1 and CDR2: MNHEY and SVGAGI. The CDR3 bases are TGTGCCAGCAGTTACCGGACCGGGGAGCTGTTTTTT. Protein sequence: CASSYRTGELFF.

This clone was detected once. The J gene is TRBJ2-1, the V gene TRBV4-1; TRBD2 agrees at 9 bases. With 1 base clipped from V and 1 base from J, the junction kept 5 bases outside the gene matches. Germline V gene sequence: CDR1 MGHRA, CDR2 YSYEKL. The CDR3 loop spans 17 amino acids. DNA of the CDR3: TGCGCCAGCAGCCAAGTTGGCGGGAGGGCGTCCTACAATGAGCAGTTCTTC. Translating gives CASSQVGGRASYNEQFF.

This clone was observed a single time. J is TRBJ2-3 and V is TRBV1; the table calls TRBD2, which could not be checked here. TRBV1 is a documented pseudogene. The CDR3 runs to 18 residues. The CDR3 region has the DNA TGCACCAGCAGCCAGACCCGGTTAGCTCTTTCTAGCACAGATACGCAGTATTTT. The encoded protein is CTSSQTRLALSSTDTQYF.

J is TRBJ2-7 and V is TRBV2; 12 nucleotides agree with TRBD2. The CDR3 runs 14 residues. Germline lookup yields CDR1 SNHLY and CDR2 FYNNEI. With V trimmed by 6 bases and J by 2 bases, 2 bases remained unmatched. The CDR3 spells CASRLAGGTYEQYF. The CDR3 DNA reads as TGTGCCAGCAGACTAGCGGGAGGTACCTACGAGCAGTACTTC.

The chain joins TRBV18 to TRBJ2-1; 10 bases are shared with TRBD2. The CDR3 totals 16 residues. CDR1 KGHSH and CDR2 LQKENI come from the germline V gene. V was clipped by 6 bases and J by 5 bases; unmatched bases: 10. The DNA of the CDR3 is TGTGCCAGCTCCCCTAGGCTAGCGGGAGTAAACAATGAGCAGTTCTTC. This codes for CASSPRLAGVNNEQFF.

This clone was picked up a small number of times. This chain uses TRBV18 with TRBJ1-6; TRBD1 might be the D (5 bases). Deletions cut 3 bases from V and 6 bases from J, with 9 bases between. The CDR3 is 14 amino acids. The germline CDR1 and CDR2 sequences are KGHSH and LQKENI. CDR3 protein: CASSPSRVNSPLHF. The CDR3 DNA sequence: TGTGCCAGCTCACCCAGCAGGGTTAATTCACCCCTCCACTTT.

CDR3 sequence: CASSETGDTDTQYF. CDR3 sequence (DNA): TGTGCCAGCAGTGAGACAGGGGACACAGATACGCAGTATTTT. The chain recombines TRBV9 with TRBJ2-3; 8 bases fit TRBD1. With V trimmed by 5 bases and J by 2 bases, 4 bases remained unmatched. Germline V gene data show CDR1 as SGDLS and CDR2 as YYNGEE. The CDR3 length is 14 residues.

Written as DNA, the CDR3 is TGTGCCAGCAGCTATACTAGCGGGAGGGCCGGGGCGCAGTATTTT. Translation gives CASSYTSGRAGAQYF. The genes are TRBV7-2 and TRBJ2-3, with 13 bases that match TRBD2. Germline CDR1 SGHTA, CDR2 FQGNSA. There are 15 residues in the CDR3. V shed 4 bases and J 10 bases; nucleotides not matched to a gene: 8. Full variable domain (missing parts from reference TRBV7-2 and TRBJ2-3): GAGVSQSPSNKVTEKGKDVELRCDPISGHTALYWYRQSLGQGLEFLIYFQGNSAPDKSGLPSDRFSAERTGGSVSTLTIQRTQQEDSAVYLCASSYTSGRAGAQYFGPGTRLTVL.

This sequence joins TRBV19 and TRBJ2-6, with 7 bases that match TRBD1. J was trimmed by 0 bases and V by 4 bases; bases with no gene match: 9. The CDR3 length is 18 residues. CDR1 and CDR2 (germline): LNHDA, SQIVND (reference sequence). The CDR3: CASSKETGPLSGANVLTF. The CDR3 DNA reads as TGTGCCAGTAGTAAAGAGACAGGGCCTCTCTCTGGGGCCAACGTCCTGACTTTC.

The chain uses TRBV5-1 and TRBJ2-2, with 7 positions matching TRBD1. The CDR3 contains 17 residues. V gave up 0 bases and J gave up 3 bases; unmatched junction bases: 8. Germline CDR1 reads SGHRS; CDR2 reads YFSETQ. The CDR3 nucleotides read TGCGCCAGCAGCTTGGATACCGGGACAGCGGACACCGGGGAGCTGTTTTTT. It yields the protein CASSLDTGTADTGELFF.

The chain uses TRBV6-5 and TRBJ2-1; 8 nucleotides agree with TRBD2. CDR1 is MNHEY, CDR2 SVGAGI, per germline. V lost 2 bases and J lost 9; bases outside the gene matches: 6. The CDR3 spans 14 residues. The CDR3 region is CASSYGPREGEQFF. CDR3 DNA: TGTGCCAGCAGTTACGGGCCACGGGAGGGTGAGCAGTTCTTC.

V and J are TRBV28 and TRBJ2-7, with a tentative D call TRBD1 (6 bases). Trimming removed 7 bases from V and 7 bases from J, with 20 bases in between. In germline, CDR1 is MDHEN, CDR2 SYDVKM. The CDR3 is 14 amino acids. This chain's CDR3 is CASTRGGGSGEQYF. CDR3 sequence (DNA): TGTGCCAGCACCAGAGGTGGGGGCTCAGGAGAGCAGTACTTC.